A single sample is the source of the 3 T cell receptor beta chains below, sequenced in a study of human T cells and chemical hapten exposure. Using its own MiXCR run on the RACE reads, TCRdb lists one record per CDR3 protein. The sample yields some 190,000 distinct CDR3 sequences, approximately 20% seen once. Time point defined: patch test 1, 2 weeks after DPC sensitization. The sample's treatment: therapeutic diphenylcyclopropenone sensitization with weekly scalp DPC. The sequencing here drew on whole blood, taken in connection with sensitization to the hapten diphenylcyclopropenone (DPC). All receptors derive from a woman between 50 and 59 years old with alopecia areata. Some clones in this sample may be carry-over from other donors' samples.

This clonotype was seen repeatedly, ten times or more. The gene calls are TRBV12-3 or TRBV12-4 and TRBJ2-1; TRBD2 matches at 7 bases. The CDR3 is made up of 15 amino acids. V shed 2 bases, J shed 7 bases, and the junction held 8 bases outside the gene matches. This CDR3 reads CASSLSGGSGNEQFF. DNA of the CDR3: TGTGCCAGCAGTTTATCAGGCGGGAGTGGGAATGAGCAGTTCTTC.

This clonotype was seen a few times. This CDR3 reads CASLISGANVLTF. Here the CDR3 DNA reads TGTGCCAGTCTCATCTCTGGGGCCAACGTCCTGACTTTC. V usage is TRBV2 and J usage is TRBJ2-6; D uncertain. Trimming shortened V by 9 bases and J by 0 bases, and 6 bases separated the two germline ends. In germline, CDR1 is SNHLY, CDR2 FYNNEI. The CDR3 runs 13 residues. Together with reference TRBV2 and TRBJ2-6, the CDR3 gives the full variable domain: EPEVTQTPSHQVTQMGQEVILRCVPISNHLYFYWYRQILGQKVEFLVSFYNNEISEKSEIFDDQFSVERPDGSNFTLKIRSTKLEDSAMYFCASLISGANVLTFGAGSRLTVL.

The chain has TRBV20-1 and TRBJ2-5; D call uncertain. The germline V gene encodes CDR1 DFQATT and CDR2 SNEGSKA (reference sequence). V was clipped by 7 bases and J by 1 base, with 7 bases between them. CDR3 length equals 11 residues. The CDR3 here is CSVLIQETQYF. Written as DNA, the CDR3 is TGCAGTGTTCTCATCCAAGAGACCCAGTACTTC.